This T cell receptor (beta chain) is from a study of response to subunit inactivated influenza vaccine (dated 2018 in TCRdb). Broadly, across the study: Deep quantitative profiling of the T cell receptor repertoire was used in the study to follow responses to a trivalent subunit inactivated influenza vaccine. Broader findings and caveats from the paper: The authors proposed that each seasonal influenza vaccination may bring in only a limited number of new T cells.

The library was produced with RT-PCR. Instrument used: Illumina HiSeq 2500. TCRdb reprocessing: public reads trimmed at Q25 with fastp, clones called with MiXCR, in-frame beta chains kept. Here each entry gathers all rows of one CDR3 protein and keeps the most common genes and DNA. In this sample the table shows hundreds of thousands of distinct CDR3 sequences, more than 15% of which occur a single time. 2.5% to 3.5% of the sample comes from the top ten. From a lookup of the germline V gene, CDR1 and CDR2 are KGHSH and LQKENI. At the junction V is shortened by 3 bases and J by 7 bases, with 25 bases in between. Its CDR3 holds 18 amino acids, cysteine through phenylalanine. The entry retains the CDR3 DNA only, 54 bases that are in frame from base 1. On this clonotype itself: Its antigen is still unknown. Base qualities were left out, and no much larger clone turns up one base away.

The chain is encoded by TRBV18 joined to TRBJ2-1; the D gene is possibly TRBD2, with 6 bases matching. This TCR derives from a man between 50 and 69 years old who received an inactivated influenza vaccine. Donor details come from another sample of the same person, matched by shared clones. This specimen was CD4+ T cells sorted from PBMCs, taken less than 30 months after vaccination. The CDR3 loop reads CASSPFGGRTISRNEQFF. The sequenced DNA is TGTGCCAGCTCACCGTTCGGGGGTAGGACTATTTCACGTAATGAGCAGTTCTTC.